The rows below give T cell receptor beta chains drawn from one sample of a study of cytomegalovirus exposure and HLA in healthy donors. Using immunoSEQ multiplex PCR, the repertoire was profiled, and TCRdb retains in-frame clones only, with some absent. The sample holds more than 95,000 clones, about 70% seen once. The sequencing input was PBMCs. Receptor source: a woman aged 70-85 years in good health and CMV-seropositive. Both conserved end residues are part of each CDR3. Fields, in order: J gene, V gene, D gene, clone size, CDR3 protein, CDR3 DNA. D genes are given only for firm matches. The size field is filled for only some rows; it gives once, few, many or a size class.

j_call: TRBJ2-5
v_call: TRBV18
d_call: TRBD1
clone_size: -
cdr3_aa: CASSLRTGQETQYF
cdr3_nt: TGTGCCAGCTCACTGAGGACAGGTCAAGAGACCCAGTACTTC

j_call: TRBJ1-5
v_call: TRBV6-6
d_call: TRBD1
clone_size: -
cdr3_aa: CASSSQGVNQPQHF
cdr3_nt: TGTGCCAGCAGTTCTCAGGGGGTTAATCAGCCCCAGCATTTT

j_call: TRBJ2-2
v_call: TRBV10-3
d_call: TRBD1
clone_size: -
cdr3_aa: CAISEYRGRDGELFF
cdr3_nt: TGTGCCATCAGTGAGTACAGGGGGCGCGACGGGGAGCTGTTTTTT

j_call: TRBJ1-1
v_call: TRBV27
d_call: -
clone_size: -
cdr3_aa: CASIPLGGNTEAFF
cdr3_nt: TGTGCCAGCATCCCCCTGGGGGGGAACACTGAAGCTTTCTTT

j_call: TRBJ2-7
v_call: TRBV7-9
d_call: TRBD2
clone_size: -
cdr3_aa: CASSLAPGLAGFRSYEQYF
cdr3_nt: TGTGCCAGCAGCTTAGCGCCCGGGCTAGCGGGATTCCGGTCCTACGAGCAGTACTTC

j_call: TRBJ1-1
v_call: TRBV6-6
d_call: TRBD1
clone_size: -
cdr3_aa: CASSLRQGGTEAFF
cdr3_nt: TGTGCCAGCAGTTTACGACAGGGTGGCACTGAAGCTTTCTTT

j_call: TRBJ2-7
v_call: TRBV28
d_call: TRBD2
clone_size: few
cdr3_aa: CASSLPGLAGALWYF
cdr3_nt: TGTGCCAGCAGTTTACCGGGACTAGCGGGAGCCTTATGGTACTTC

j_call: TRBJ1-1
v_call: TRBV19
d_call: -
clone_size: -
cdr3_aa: CASSTRGTSTEAFF
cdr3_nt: TGTGCCAGTAGTACCCGGGGGACGAGCACTGAAGCTTTCTTT

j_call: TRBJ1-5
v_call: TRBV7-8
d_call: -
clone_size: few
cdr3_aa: CASSLGDLANQPQHF
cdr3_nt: TGTGCCAGCAGCTTAGGAGACTTGGCCAATCAGCCCCAGCATTTT

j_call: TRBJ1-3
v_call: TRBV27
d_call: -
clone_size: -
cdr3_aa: CASSPSGAWGVNTIYF
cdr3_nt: TGTGCCAGCAGTCCCTCCGGGGCCTGGGGGGTAAACACCATATATTTT

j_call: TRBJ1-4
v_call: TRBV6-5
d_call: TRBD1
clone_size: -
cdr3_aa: CASRMQGAINEKLFF
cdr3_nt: TGTGCCAGCAGAATGCAGGGGGCAATTAATGAAAAACTGTTTTTT

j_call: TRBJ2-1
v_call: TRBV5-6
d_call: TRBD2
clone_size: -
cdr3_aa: CASSLGGTILNEQFF
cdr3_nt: TGTGCCAGCAGCTTGGGTGGGACTATCTTGAATGAGCAGTTCTTC

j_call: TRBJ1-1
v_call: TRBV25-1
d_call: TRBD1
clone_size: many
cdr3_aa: CASRSSGGQTEAFF
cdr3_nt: TGTGCCAGCAGATCCTCTGGGGGACAGACAGAAGCTTTCTTT

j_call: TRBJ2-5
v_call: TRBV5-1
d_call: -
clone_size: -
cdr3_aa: CASSLNPGGRGPQETQYF
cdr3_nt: TGCGCCAGCAGCTTGAATCCGGGGGGCAGGGGACCCCAAGAGACCCAGTACTTC

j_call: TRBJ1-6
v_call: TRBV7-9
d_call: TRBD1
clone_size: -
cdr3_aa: CASRDREPPLHF
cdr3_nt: TGTGCCAGCAGAGACAGGGAACCACCCCTCCACTTT

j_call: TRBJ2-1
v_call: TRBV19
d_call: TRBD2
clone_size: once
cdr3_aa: CASSISPGGRPNNEQFF
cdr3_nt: TGTGCCAGTAGTATATCTCCGGGGGGACGACCAAACAATGAGCAGTTCTTC

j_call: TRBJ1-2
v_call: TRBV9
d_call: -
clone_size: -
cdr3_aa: CASSVGGNYGYTF
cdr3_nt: TGTGCCAGCAGCGTAGGAGGAAACTATGGCTACACCTTC